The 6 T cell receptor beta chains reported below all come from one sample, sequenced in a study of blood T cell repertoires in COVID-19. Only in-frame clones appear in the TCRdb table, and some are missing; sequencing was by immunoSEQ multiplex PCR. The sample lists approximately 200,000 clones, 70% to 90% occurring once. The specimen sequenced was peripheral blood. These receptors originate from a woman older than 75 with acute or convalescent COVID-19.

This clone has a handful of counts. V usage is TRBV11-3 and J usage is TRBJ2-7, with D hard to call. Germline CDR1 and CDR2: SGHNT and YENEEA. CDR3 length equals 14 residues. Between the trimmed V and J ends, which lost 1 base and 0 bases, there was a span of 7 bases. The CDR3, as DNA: TGTGCCAGCAGCTTAGTTCGTAACTCCTACGAGCAGTACTTC. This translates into CASSLVRNSYEQYF.

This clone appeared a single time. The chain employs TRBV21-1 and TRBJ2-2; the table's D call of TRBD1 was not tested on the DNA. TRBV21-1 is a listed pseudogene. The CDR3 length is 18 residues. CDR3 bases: TGTGCCAGCAGCAAAGGGCGGGACAGCATTGTAAACACCGGGGAGCTGTTTTTT. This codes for CASSKGRDSIVNTGELFF.

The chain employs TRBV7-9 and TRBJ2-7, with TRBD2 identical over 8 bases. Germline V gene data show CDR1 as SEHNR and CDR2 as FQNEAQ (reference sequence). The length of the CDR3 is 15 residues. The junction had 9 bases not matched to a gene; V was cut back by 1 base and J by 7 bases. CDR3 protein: CASSLGPAGGGEQYF. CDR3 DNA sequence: TGTGCCAGCAGCTTAGGCCCGGCGGGAGGCGGTGAGCAGTACTTC.

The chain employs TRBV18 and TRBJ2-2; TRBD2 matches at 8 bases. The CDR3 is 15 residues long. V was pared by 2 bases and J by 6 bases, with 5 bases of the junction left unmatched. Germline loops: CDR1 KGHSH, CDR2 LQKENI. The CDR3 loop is CASSPMTSEAGELFF. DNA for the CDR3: TGTGCCAGCTCACCAATGACTAGCGAGGCCGGGGAGCTGTTTTTT.

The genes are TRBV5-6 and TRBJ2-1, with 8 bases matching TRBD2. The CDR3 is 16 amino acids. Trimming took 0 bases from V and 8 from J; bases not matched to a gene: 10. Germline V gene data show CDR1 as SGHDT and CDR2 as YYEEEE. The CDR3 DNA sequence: TGTGCCAGCAGCTTGGCCCTCAGCGGGAGCATGGATGAGCAGTTCTTC. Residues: CASSLALSGSMDEQFF. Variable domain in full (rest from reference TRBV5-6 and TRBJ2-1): DAGVTQSPTHLIKTRGQQVTLRCSPKSGHDTVSWYQQALGQGPQFIFQYYEEEERQRGNFPDRFSGHQFPNYSSELNVNALLLGDSALYLCASSLALSGSMDEQFFGPGTRLTVL.

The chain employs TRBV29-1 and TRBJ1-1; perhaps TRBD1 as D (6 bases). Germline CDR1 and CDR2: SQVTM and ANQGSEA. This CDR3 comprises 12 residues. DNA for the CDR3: TGCAGTACAGGGCCAGGGAACACTGAAGCTTTCTTT. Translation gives CSTGPGNTEAFF.